The rows below give T cell receptor beta chains drawn from one sample of a study of response to subunit inactivated influenza vaccine. TCRdb reprocessed the RT-PCR reads via MiXCR and lists one record per CDR3 protein. The sample consists of roughly 700,000 distinct CDR3 sequences, 15% to 19% of them appearing once. The sequencing used PBMCs from blood, collected approximately 12 days after vaccination. All receptors come from a man aged 50-60 years who received an inactivated influenza vaccine. CDR3s include the opening cysteine and the closing phenylalanine or tryptophan. D genes are given only for firm matches. Not every row has a clone size; where given, it reads once, few, many or a size class.

size	V	J	D	DNA	CDR3
-	TRBV2	TRBJ2-3	TRBD2	TGTGCCAGCAGTGAAGCCACTAGCGGGGGTTCGCAGTATTTT	CASSEATSGGSQYF
-	TRBV12-5	TRBJ2-2	TRBD2	TGTTCTAGTGGTTTGGATGGCGGGGGGAACACCGGGGAGCTGTTTTTT	CSSGLDGGGNTGELFF
few	TRBV20-1	TRBJ2-6	-	TGCAGTGCTAGAGATCCGTCAGGGCGACTTTTGGGCCTGACTTTC	CSARDPSGRLLGLTF
-	TRBV12-3/TRBV12-4	TRBJ2-5	-	TGTGCCAGCAGCCCCACAGGGCCGGCGGAGACCCAGTACTTC	CASSPTGPAETQYF
-	TRBV20-1	TRBJ2-5	TRBD1	TGCAGTTCCGAAGACAGGGCCCTCACTCAAGAGACCCAGTACTTC	CSSEDRALTQETQYF
few	TRBV2	TRBJ1-2	-	TGTGCCAGCAGTGCAATTAACTATGGCTACACCTTC	CASSAINYGYTF
few	TRBV10-3	TRBJ2-7	TRBD2	TGTGCCATCAGTGAGAGCGGGACTAGCGGGGGGGCTGGGAACGAGCAGTACTTC	CAISESGTSGGAGNEQYF
many	TRBV7-2	TRBJ2-5	-	TGTGCCAGCAGCTTAGTTTGGCAGGGCGTGACCCAGTACTTC	CASSLVWQGVTQYF
-	TRBV5-1	TRBJ1-6	-	TGCGCCAGCAGCTTAGAACAGGGCCATTCACCCCTCCACTTT	CASSLEQGHSPLHF
few	TRBV5-6	TRBJ2-7	-	TGTGCCAGCAGCCCCCGGGACGCGGCTTTTGGGCAGTACTTC	CASSPRDAAFGQYF
-	TRBV10-3	TRBJ2-5	-	TGTGCCATCAAGGTCCAGGGACCTTTGGAGACCCAGTACTTC	CAIKVQGPLETQYF
few	TRBV7-2	TRBJ2-2	-	TGTGCCAGCAGCTTAGTCGCAGGGCAACCCGGGGAGCTGTTTTTT	CASSLVAGQPGELFF
-	TRBV3-1	TRBJ2-6	-	TGTGCCAGCAGCGAGGGGGACTTTGGGGCCAACGTCCTGACTTTC	CASSEGDFGANVLTF
few	TRBV7-3	TRBJ2-1	TRBD2	TGTGCCAGCAGCTTGGGCGGGAGGGTCTCCAATGAGCAGTTCTTC	CASSLGGRVSNEQFF
few	TRBV4-3	TRBJ1-3	TRBD1	TGCGCCAGCAGCCCGGACAGGTCGGTCGGAAACACCATATATTTT	CASSPDRSVGNTIYF
-	TRBV24-1	TRBJ2-1	TRBD1	TGTGCCACCAGTGAGTATGTCCTGACAGGGGTTGATGAGCAGTTCTTC	CATSEYVLTGVDEQFF
few	TRBV5-1	TRBJ2-3	-	TGCGCCAGCAGCTCAGGTGCACTCAGCGAGCAGTATTTT	CASSSGALSEQYF
-	TRBV5-1	TRBJ2-2	-	TGCGCCAGCAGCGAATCCGGGCCGAACACCGGGGAGCTGTTTTTT	CASSESGPNTGELFF
-	TRBV10-3	TRBJ2-3	-	TGTGCCATCAGGGCGAACAGACAGGAATACACAGATACGCAGTATTTT	CAIRANRQEYTDTQYF
many	TRBV12-3/TRBV12-4	TRBJ1-1	-	TGTGCCAGCAGTTTAAAGGGGGAAGCCATGAACACTGAAGCTTTCTTT	CASSLKGEAMNTEAFF
-	TRBV3-1	TRBJ2-7	-	TGTGCCAGCAGCCAGAGAGATAAGGGCGAGCAGTACTTC	CASSQRDKGEQYF
-	TRBV12-3/TRBV12-4	TRBJ2-5	-	TGTGCCAGCAGTTTGGTGAGGGGCTCGGGGGAGACCCAGTACTTC	CASSLVRGSGETQYF
few	TRBV7-2	TRBJ2-3	TRBD2	TGTGCCAGCAGCTTAGCGTTGGGGACTAGTCGCGTCACAGATACGCAGTATTTT	CASSLALGTSRVTDTQYF
-	TRBV11-3	TRBJ2-7	-	TGTGCCAGCAGCTTATTGGACGGCTACGAGCAGTACTTC	CASSLLDGYEQYF
few	TRBV20-1	TRBJ2-7	-	TGCAGTGCTAGAGAGGGACTGTACTACGAGCAGTACTTC	CSAREGLYYEQYF
-	TRBV5-1	TRBJ2-1	TRBD2	TGCGCCAGCAGCCCGGCCGGGACTACCTTGGATGAGCAGTTCTTC	CASSPAGTTLDEQFF
-	TRBV20-1	TRBJ2-7	-	TGCAGTGCTCGGGCGCCAGGACCTTTGAGGGAGCAGTACTTC	CSARAPGPLREQYF
few	TRBV6-5	TRBJ2-3	TRBD1	TGTGCCAGCAGTTCCGGGACAGGGGTTTGGGCAGATACGCAGTATTTT	CASSSGTGVWADTQYF
-	TRBV12-3/TRBV12-4	TRBJ2-2	-	TGTGCCAGCAGTTTTAGTAGCGGCCCCAGATACACCGGGGAGCTGTTTTTT	CASSFSSGPRYTGELFF
-	TRBV7-8	TRBJ2-1	TRBD1	TGTGCCAGCAGCCCCGGGACAGGACCCCTCTACAATGAGCAGTTCTTC	CASSPGTGPLYNEQFF
many	TRBV4-1	TRBJ2-5	TRBD2	TGCGCCAGCAGCCAAACTGGAGCGGGGGGCGGAGAGACCCAGTACTTC	CASSQTGAGGGETQYF
-	TRBV7-9	TRBJ1-5	TRBD1	TGTGCCAGCAGCCCGACAGGGCGACGACAGCCCCAGCATTTT	CASSPTGRRQPQHF
few	TRBV11-2	TRBJ2-5	-	TGTGCCAGCGGGAAAGGCAGGGTCGTTCTGGAGACCCAGTACTTC	CASGKGRVVLETQYF
-	TRBV5-6	TRBJ2-7	-	TGTGCCAGCAGCTTGGCCGGGCGGGGTTCGTCCTACGAGCAGTACTTC	CASSLAGRGSSYEQYF
-	TRBV3-1	TRBJ1-1	-	TGTGCCAGCAGCCAATTTTCAAACACTGAAGCTTTCTTT	CASSQFSNTEAFF
few	TRBV6-5	TRBJ2-3	-	TGTGCCAGCAGTTACTCCTTTGTGCGAGATACGCAGTATTTT	CASSYSFVRDTQYF
-	TRBV28	TRBJ2-7	TRBD1	TGTGCCAGCAGTCACTATCCGGGACAGTCCTACGAGCAGTACTTC	CASSHYPGQSYEQYF
-	TRBV24-1	TRBJ1-2	TRBD1	TGTGCCACCAGTGAGTGGGACAGGGAATACGGCTACACCTTC	CATSEWDREYGYTF
few	TRBV7-9	TRBJ2-3	-	TGTGCCAGCAGCTTCCGGGACCCAAGCACAGATACGCAGTATTTT	CASSFRDPSTDTQYF
-	TRBV12-3/TRBV12-4	TRBJ1-2	-	TGTGCCAGCAAATCCGGGGGAAGGAATCAGGGTGGCTACACCTTC	CASKSGGRNQGGYTF
-	TRBV6-2/TRBV6-3	TRBJ2-1	TRBD1	TGTGCCAGCAGAGACGGACAGGGAAAGACTTCCTACAATGAGCAGTTCTTC	CASRDGQGKTSYNEQFF
few	TRBV20-1	TRBJ2-2	-	TGCAGTGCTAGACCCGTCGGGGGGAACACCGGGGAGCTGTTTTTT	CSARPVGGNTGELFF
few	TRBV20-1	TRBJ1-4	-	TGCAGTGCCTACCCTCCCAAGTCAACTAATGAAAAACTGTTTTTT	CSAYPPKSTNEKLFF